This T cell receptor (beta chain) appears in the sequencing data of a study of identical twins. General study results and limits: Cord blood's abundant beta clonotypes had fewer insertions, unlike memory repertoires.

To note about this clonotype: The antigen is unknown.

In TCRdb, the 5' RACE reads were re-called with MiXCR into one record per CDR3 protein. Among about 530,000 distinct CDR3 sequences, roughly 15% were seen once, and the ten largest hold roughly 0.46%. The CDR3 is 13 amino acids. Germline values: CDR1 MNHEY, CDR2 SMNVEV (reference sequence). The V end lost 3 bases, the J end lost 3 bases, and 8 bases lay between the germline ends. The sample was also linked to a second study, of yellow fever vaccine responses in identical twins.

Material: CD4+ T cells sorted from blood. The sequence was obtained from a woman between 18 and 30 years old in good health. This chain links TRBV27 with TRBJ2-5; D uncertain. The CDR3 sequence: CASSFLPKETQYF. For the CDR3, the DNA is TGTGCCAGCAGTTTCCTGCCTAAAGAGACCCAGTACTTC.